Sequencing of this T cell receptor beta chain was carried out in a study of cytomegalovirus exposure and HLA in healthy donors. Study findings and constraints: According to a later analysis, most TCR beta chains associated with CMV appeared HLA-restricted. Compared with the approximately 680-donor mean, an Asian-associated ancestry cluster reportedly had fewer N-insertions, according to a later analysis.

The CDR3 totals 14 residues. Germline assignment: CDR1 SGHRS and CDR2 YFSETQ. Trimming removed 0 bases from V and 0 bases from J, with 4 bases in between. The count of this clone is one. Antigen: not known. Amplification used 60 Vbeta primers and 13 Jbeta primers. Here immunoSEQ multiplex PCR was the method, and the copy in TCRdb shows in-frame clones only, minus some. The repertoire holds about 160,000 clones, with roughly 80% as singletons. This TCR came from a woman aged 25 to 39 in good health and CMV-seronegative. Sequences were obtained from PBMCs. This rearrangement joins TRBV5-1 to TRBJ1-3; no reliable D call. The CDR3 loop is CASSLASSGNTIYF. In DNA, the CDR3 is TGCGCCAGCAGCTTGGCCAGCTCTGGAAACACCATATATTTT.